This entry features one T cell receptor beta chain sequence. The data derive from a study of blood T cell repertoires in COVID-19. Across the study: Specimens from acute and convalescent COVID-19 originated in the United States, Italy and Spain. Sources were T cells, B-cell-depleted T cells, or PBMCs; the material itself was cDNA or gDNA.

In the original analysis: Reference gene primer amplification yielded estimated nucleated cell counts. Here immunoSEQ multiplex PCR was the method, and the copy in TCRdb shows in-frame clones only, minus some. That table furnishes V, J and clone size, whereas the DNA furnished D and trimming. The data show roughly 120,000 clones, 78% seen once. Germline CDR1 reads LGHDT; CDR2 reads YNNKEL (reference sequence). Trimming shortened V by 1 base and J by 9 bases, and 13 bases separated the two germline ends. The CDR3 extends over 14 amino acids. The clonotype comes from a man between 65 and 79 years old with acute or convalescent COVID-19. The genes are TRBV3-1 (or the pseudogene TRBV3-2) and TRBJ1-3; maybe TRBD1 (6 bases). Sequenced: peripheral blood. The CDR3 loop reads CASSQAPGTFTIYF. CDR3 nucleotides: TGTGCCAGCAGCCAAGCCCCCGGGACATTCACCATATATTTT.